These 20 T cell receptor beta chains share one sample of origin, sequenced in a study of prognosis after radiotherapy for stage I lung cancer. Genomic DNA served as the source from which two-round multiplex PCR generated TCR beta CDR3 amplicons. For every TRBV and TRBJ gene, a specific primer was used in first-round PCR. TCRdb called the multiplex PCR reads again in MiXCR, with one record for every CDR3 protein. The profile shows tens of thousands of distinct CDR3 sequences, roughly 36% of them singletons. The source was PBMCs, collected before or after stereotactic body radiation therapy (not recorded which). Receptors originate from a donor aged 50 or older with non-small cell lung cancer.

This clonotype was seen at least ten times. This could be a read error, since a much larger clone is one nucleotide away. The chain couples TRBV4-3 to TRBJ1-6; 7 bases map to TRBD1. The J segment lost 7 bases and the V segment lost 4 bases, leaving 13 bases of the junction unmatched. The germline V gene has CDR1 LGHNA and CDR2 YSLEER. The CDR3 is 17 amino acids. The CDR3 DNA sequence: TGCGCCAGCAGCCGAGGGGGCAGGAAGCGACCCAATTCACCCCTCCACTTT. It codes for CASSRGGRKRPNSPLHF.

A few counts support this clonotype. CDR3 sequence reads: CASSDRTSSTRELFF. CDR3 bases: TGTGCCAGCAGTGATCGGACATCCTCAACCAGGGAGCTGTTTTTT. The chain links TRBV25-1 to TRBJ2-2, with D perhaps matching TRBD1 (5 bases). V lost 3 bases and J lost 9, with 17 bases in between. This CDR3 is built from 15 residues. CDR1 and CDR2 (germline): MGHDK, SYGVNS. Combining the CDR3 with reference TRBV25-1 and TRBJ2-2 gives the whole variable domain EADIYQTPRYLVIGTGKKITLECSQTMGHDKMYWYQQDPGMELHLIHYSYGVNSTEKGDLSSESTVSRIRTEHFPLTLESARPSHTSQYLCASSDRTSSTRELFFGEGSRLTVL.

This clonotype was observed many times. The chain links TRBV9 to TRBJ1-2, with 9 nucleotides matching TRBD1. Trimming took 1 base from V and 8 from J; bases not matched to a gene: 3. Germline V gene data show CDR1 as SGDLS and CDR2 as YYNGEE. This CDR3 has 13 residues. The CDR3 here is CASSVRQGEGYTF. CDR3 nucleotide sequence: TGTGCCAGCAGCGTAAGACAGGGGGAAGGCTACACCTTC.

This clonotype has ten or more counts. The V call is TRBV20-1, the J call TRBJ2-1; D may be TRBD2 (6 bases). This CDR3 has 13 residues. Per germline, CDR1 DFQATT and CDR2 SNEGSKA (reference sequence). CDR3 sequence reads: CSARTTAYNEQFF. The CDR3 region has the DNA TGCAGCGCCAGGACTACCGCCTACAATGAGCAGTTCTTC.

The CDR3 spells CTSSLRGGELFF. The CDR3 DNA follows: TGTACCAGCAGCTTGAGGGGCGGGGAGCTGTTTTTT. The chain combines TRBV7-2 with TRBJ2-2, with D perhaps being TRBD1 or TRBD2 (5 bases each). CDR3 size: 12 residues. V lost 3 bases, J lost 7 bases, and 6 bases lay in between. Per germline, CDR1 SGHTA and CDR2 FQGNSA.

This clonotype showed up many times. CDR3 amino acids: CASSLTGGGTEAFF. The CDR3 DNA sequence: TGTGCCAGCAGTTTGACAGGGGGAGGCACTGAAGCTTTCTTT. This rearrangement joins TRBV27 to TRBJ1-1; TRBD1 matches 9 bases. V shed 3 bases and J 4 bases; nucleotides not matched to a gene: 3. The V gene's germline CDR1 is MNHEY and CDR2 SMNVEV (reference sequence). The CDR3 covers 14 residues.

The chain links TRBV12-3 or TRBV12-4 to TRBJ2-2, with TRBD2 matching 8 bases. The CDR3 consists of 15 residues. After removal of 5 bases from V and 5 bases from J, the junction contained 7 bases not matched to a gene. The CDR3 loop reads CASSRAGVSTGELFF. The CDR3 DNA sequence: TGTGCCAGCAGTCGAGCGGGAGTAAGTACCGGGGAGCTGTTTTTT.

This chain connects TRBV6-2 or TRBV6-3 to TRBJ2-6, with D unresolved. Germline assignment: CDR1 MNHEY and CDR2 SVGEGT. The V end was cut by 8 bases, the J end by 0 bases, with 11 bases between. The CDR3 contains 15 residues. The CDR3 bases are TGTGCCAGCGTCGACCGCAGCTCTGGGGCCAACGTCCTGACTTTC. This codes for CASVDRSSGANVLTF.

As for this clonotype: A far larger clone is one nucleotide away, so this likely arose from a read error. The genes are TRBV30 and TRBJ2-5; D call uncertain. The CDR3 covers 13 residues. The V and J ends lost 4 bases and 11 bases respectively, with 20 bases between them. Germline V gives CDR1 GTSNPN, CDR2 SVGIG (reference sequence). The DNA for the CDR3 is TGTGCCTGGACTCTAAACTCCTACAATGAGCAGTACTTC. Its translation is CAWTLNSYNEQYF.

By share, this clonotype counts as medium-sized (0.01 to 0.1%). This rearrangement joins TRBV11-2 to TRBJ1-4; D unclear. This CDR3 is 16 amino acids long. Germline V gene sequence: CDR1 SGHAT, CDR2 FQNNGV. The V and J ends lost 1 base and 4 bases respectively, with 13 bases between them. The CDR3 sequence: CASSLATGPFNEKLFF. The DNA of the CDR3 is TGTGCCAGCAGCTTAGCGACTGGGCCGTTTAATGAAAAACTGTTTTTT. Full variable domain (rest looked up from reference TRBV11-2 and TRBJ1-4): EAGVAQSPRYKIIEKRQSVAFWCNPISGHATLYWYQQILGQGPKLLIQFQNNGVVDDSQLPKDRFSAERLKGVDSTLKIQPAKLEDSAVYLCASSLATGPFNEKLFFGSGTQLSVL.

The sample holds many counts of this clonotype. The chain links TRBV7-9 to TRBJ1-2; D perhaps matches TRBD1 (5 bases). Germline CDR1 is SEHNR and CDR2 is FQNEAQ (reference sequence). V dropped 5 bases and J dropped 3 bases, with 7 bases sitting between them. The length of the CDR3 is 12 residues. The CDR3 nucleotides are TGTGCCAGCAGCCGCAGGGACTATGGCTACACCTTC. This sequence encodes CASSRRDYGYTF.

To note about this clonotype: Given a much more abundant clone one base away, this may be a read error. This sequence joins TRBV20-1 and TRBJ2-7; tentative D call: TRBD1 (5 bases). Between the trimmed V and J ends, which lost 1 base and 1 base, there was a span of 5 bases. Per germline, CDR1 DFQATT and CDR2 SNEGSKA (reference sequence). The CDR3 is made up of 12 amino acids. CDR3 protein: CSARGQSYEQYF. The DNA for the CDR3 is TGCAGTGCTAGAGGACAGTCCTACGAGCAGTACTTC.

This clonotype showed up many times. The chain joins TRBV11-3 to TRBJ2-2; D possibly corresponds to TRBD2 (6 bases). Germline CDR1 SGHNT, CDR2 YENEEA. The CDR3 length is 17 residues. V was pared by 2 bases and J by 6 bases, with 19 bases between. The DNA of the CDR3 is TGTGCCAGCAGCTTACCCGGCCGGGAGACGATCTCCGGGGAGCTGTTTTTT. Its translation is CASSLPGRETISGELFF.

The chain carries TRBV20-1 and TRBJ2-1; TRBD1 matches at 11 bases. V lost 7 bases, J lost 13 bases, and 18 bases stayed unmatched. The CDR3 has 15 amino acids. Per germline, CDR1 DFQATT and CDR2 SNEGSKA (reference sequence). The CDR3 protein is CSVRDRTGGKGDQFF. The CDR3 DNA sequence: TGCAGTGTTAGGGATCGGACAGGGGGCAAGGGCGATCAGTTCTTC.

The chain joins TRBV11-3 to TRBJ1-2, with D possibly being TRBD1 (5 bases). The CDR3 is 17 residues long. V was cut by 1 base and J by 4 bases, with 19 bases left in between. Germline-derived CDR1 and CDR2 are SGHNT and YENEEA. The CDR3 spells CASSLARGVRESYGYTF. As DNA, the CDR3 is TGTGCCAGCAGCTTAGCCCGGGGCGTTCGTGAGTCCTATGGCTACACCTTC.

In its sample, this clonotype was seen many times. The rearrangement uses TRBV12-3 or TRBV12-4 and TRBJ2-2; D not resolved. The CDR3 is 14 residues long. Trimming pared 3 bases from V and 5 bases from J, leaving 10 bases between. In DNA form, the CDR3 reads TGTGCCAGCAGTTTTTTCGGTGGGACCGGGGAGCTGTTTTTT. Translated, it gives CASSFFGGTGELFF.

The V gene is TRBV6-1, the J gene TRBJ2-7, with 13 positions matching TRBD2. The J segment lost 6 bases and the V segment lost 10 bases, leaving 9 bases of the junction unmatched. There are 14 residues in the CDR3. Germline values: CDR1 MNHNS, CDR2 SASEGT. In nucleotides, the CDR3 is TGTGCCACTTCAGGACTAGCGGGAGTGGGCGAGCAGTACTTC. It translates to CATSGLAGVGEQYF.

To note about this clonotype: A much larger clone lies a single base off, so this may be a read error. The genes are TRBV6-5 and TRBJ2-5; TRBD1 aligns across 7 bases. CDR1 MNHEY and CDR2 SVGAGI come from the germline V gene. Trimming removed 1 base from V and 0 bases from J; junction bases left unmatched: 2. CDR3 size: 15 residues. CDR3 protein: CASSYFTGDQETQYF. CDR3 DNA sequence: TGTGCCAGCAGTTACTTCACAGGGGACCAAGAGACCCAGTACTTC.

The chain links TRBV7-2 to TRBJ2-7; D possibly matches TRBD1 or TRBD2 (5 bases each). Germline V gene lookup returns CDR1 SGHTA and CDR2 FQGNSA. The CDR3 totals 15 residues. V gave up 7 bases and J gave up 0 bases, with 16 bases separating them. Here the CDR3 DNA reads TGTGCCAGCATGAGAGGGGTCTCTAGCTCCTACGAGCAGTACTTC. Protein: CASMRGVSSSYEQYF.

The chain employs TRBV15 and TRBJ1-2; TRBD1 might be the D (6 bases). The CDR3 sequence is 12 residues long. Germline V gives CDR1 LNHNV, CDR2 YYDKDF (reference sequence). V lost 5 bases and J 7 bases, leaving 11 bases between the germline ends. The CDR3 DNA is TGTGCCACCAGCGATACAGGGTTTGGCTACACCTTC. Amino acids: CATSDTGFGYTF.